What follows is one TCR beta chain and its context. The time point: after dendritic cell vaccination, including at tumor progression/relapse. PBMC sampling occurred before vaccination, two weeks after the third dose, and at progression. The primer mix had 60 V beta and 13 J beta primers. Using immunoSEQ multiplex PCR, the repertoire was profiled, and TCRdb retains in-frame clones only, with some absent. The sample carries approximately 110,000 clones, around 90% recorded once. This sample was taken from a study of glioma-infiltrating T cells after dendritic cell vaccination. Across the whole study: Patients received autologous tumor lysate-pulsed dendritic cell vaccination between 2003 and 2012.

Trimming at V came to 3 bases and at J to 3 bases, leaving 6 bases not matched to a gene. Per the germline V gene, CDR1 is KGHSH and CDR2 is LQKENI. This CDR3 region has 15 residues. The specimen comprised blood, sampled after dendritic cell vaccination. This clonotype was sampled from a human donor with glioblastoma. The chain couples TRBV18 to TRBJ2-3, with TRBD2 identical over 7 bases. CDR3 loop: CASSPLGGGTDTQYF. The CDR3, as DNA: TGTGCCAGCTCACCTCTCGGGGGAGGGACAGATACGCAGTATTTT. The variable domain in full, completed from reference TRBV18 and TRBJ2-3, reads NAGVMQNPRHLVRRRGQEARLRCSPMKGHSHVYWYRQLPEEGLKFMVYLQKENIIDESGMPKERFSAEFPKEGPSILRIQQVVRGDSAAYFCASSPLGGGTDTQYFGPGTRLTVL.